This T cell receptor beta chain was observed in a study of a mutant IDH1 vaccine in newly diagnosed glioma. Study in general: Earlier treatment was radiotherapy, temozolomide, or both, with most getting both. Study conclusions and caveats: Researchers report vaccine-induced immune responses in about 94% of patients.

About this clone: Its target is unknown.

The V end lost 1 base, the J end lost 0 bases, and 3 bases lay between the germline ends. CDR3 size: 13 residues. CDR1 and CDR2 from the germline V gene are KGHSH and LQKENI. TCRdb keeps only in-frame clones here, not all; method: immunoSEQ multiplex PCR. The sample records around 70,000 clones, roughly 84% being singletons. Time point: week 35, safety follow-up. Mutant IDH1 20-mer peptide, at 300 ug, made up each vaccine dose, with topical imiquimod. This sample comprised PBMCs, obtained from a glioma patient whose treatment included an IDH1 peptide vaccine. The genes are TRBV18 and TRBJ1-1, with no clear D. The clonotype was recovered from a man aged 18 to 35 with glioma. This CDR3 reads CASSPQVNTEAFF. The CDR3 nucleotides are TGTGCCAGCTCACCACAGGTGAACACTGAAGCTTTCTTT.